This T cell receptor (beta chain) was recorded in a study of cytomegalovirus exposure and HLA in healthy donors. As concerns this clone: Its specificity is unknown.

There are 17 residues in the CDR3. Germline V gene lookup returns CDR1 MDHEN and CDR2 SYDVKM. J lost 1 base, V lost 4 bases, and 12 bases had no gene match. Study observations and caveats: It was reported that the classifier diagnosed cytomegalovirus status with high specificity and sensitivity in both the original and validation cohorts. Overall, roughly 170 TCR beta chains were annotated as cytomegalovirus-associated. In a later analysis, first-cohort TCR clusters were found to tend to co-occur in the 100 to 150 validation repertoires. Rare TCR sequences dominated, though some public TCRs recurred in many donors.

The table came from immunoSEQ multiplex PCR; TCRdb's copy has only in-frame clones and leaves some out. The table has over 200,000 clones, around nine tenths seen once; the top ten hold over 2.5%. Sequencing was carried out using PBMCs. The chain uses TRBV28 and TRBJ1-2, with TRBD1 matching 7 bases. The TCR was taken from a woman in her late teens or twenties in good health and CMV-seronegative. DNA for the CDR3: TGTGCCAGCAGTTACCCGATCGGGGACAGAGATAACTATGGCTACACCTTC. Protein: CASSYPIGDRDNYGYTF.